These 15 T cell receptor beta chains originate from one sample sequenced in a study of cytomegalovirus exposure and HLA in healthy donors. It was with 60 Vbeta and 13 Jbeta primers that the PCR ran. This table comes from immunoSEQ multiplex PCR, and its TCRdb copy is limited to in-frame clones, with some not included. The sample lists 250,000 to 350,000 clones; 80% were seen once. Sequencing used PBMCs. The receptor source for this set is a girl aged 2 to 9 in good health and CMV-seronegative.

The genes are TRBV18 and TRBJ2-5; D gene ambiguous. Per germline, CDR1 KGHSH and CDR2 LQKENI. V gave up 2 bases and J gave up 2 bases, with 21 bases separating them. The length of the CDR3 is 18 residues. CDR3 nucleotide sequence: TGTGCCAGCTCACCAAGTCTAATACTACCAAGATTACAAGAGACCCAGTACTTC. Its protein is CASSPSLILPRLQETQYF.

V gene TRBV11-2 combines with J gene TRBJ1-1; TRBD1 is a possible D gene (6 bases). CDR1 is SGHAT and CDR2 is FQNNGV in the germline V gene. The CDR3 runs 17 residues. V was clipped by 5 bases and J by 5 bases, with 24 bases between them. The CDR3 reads CASSGRWAGAGGTEAFF. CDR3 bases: TGTGCCAGCAGCGGCCGGTGGGCAGGGGCCGGGGGGACTGAAGCTTTCTTT.

CDR3 protein: CASSLSADSYEQYF. CDR3 bases: TGTGCCAGCAGTTTATCAGCGGACAGCTACGAGCAGTACTTC. The J gene is TRBJ2-5, the V gene TRBV27, with D possibly TRBD1 on 6 matching bases. The assigned J gene may be wrong: the sequence end matches TRBJ2-7 better. The CDR3 is made up of 14 amino acids. Per the germline V gene, CDR1 is MNHEY and CDR2 is SMNVEV (reference sequence).

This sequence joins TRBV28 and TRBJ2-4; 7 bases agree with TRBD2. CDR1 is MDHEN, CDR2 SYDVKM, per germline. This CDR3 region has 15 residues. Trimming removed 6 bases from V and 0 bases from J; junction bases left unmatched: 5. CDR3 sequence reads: CASSISGLAKNIQYF. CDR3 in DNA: TGTGCCAGCAGCATTAGCGGGTTAGCCAAAAACATTCAGTACTTC.

The CDR3 bases are TGTGCCAGCAGTGCGGACTCACCCCCGGGGAACCAGTACTTC. It codes for CASSADSPPGNQYF. J is TRBJ2-5 and V is TRBV2; weak D call: TRBD2 (5 bases). The V end was cut by 4 bases, the J end by 10 bases, with 19 bases between. CDR1 and CDR2 (germline): SNHLY, FYNNEI. There are 14 residues in the CDR3.

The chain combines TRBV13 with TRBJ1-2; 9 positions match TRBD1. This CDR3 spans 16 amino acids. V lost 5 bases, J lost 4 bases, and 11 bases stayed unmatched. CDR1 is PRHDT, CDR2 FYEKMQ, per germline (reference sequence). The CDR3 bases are TGTGCCAGCAGCATCGGGACAGGGCGAAACCTCTATGGCTACACCTTC. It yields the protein CASSIGTGRNLYGYTF.

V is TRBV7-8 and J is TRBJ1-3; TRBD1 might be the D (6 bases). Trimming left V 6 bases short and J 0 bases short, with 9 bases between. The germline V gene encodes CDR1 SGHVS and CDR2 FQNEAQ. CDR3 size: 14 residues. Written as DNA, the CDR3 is TGTGCCAGCAGGACAGGCCTCTCTGGAAACACCATATATTTT. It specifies CASRTGLSGNTIYF. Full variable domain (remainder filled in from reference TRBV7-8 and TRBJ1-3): GAGVSQSPRYKVAKRGQDVALRCDPISGHVSLFWYQQALGQGPEFLTYFQNEAQLDKSGLPSDRFFAERPEGSVSTLKIQRTQQEDSAVYLCASRTGLSGNTIYFGEGSWLTVV.

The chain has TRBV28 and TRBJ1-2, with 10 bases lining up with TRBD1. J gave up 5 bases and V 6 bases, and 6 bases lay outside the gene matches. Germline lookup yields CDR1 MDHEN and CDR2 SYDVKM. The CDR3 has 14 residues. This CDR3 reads CASSPGTGEYGYTF. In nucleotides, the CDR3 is TGTGCCAGCAGCCCAGGGACAGGGGAGTATGGCTACACCTTC.

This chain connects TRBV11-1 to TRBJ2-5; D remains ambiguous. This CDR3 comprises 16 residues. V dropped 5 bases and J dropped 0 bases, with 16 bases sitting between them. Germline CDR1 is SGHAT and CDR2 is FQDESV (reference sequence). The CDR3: CASSLVGGVYQETQYF. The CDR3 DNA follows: TGTGCCAGCAGCCTAGTAGGCGGCGTTTACCAAGAGACCCAGTACTTC.

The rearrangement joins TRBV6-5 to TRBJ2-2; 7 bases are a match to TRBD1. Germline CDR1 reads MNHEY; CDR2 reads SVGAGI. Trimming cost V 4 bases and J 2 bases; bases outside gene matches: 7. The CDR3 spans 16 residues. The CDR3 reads CASSSMTGLNTGELFF. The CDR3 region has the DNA TGTGCCAGCAGTTCGATGACAGGGCTCAACACCGGGGAGCTGTTTTTT.

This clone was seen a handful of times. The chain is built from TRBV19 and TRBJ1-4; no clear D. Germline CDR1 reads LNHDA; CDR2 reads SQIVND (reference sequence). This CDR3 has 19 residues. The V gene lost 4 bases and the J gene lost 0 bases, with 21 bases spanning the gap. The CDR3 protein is CASSTSNWGRGSTNEKLFF. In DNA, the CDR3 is TGTGCCAGTAGTACCTCTAATTGGGGTCGGGGATCAACTAATGAAAAACTGTTTTTT.

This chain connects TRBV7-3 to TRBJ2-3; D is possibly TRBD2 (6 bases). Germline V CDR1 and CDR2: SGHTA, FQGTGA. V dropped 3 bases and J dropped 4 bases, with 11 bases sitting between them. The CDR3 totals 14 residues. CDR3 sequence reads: CASSFGGVADTQYF. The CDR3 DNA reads TGTGCCAGCAGCTTCGGCGGGGTGGCAGATACGCAGTATTTT.

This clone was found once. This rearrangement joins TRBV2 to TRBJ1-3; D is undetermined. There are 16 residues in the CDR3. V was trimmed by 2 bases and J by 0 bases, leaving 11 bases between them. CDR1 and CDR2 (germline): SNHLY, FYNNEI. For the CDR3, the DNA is TGTGCCAGCAGTGAAAGCGGTATCAGCTCTGGAAACACCATATATTTT. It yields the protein CASSESGISSGNTIYF.

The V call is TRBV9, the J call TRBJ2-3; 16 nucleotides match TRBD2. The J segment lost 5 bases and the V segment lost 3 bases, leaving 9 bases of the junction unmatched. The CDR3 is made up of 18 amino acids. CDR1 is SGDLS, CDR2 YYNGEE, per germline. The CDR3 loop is CASSEEGLAGGPGDTQYF. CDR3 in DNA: TGTGCCAGCAGCGAGGAGGGACTAGCGGGGGGGCCCGGAGATACGCAGTATTTT. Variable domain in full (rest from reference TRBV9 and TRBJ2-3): DSGVTQTPKHLITATGQRVTLRCSPRSGDLSVYWYQQSLDQGLQFLIQYYNGEERAKGNILERFSAQQFPDLHSELNLSSLELGDSALYFCASSEEGLAGGPGDTQYFGPGTRLTVL.

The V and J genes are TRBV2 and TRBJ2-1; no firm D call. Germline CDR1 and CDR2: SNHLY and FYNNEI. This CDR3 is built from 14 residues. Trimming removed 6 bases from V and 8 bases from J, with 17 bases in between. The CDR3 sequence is CASSYLLTDDEQFF. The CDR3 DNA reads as TGTGCCAGCAGCTACCTCCTCACTGATGATGAGCAGTTCTTC.